Many counts were recorded for the clone carrying this T cell receptor beta chain. Attachment of unique molecular identifiers was made to individual cDNA molecules. TCRdb redid the calling of the 5' RACE reads with MiXCR, one entry per CDR3 protein. The sample consists of approximately 23,000 distinct CDR3 sequences, around 4.5% of them appearing once. This entry belongs to a study of early T cells in non-severe SARS-CoV-2 infection. The germline gives CDR1 SGHKS, CDR2 YYEKEE (reference sequence). V was cut by 2 bases and J by 0 bases, with 6 bases left in between. The CDR3 consists of 14 residues. The TCR originated in an adult who was a healthcare worker with PCR-confirmed SARS-CoV-2 infection or an uninfected control (not recorded which). Sequencing used whole blood. The chain has TRBV5-5 and TRBJ1-5, with D unclear. This chain's CDR3 is CASSFTDSNQPQHF. The CDR3 DNA is TGTGCCAGCAGCTTCACAGATAGCAATCAGCCCCAGCATTTT.